The 27 T cell receptor beta chains reported below all come from one sample, sequenced in a study of cytomegalovirus exposure and HLA in healthy donors. The primer mix had 60 Vbeta and 13 Jbeta primers. The protocol was immunoSEQ multiplex PCR, while the TCRdb copy is restricted to in-frame clones and leaves out a portion. The repertoire holds under 150,000 clones, with roughly 73% as singletons. Sequencing was carried out using PBMCs. The receptor set was obtained from a male donor in good health and CMV-seronegative.

This clone occurred a few times. The rearrangement links TRBV29-1 to TRBJ1-1; D not resolved. This CDR3 is 16 amino acids long. CDR1 and CDR2 from the germline V gene are SQVTM and ANQGSEA. With 1 base removed from V and 1 base from J, the gap between germline ends came to 16 bases. The CDR3 sequence: CSVEGPGSGWNTEAFF. For the CDR3, the DNA is TGCAGCGTTGAAGGTCCGGGTTCGGGGTGGAACACTGAAGCTTTCTTT.

This clone showed up just a few times. This chain links TRBV4-3 with TRBJ1-4; D is undetermined. The germline V gene has CDR1 LGHNA and CDR2 YSLEER. V lost 3 bases and J 0 bases, leaving 5 bases between the germline ends. The length of the CDR3 is 14 residues. This CDR3 reads CASSQGATNEKLFF. The CDR3 DNA reads TGCGCCAGCAGCCAGGGCGCAACTAATGAAAAACTGTTTTTT.

The chain carries TRBV18 and TRBJ2-5; TRBD2 agrees at 7 bases. Germline CDR1 reads KGHSH; CDR2 reads LQKENI. J lost 2 bases, V lost 5 bases, and 5 bases had no gene match. CDR3 length: 14 residues. DNA for the CDR3: TGTGCCAGCTCAGAAAGGGACTATCAAGAGACCCAGTACTTC. This codes for CASSERDYQETQYF.

The chain combines TRBV7-6 with TRBJ1-3, with 11 bases aligning to TRBD1. V dropped 4 bases and J dropped 4; count of bases not matched to a gene: 6. The CDR3 consists of 16 residues. In germline, CDR1 is SGHVS, CDR2 FNYEAQ. In nucleotides, the CDR3 is TGTGCCAGCAGCTCCGGACAGGGGGCAGTAGGAAACACCATATATTTT. Its protein product is CASSSGQGAVGNTIYF.

Points on this clone: The sample has other DNA sequences that encode this CDR3 too. The rearrangement joins TRBV7-9 to TRBJ2-7; D remains unclear. The CDR3 covers 13 residues. CDR1 and CDR2 from the germline V gene are SEHNR and FQNEAQ (reference sequence). In DNA form, the CDR3 reads TGTTTTTTCAAGCAGAAGGCGGCCTACGAGCAGTACTTC. It yields the protein CFFKQKAAYEQYF.

V gene TRBV6-5 combines with J gene TRBJ2-7; TRBD2 matches at 13 bases. CDR3 length: 15 amino acids. V gave up 6 bases and J gave up 3 bases; unmatched junction bases: 5. Germline V gives CDR1 MNHEY, CDR2 SVGAGI. The CDR3 spells CASRGLAGSFYEQYF. The CDR3 DNA is TGTGCCAGCAGGGGACTAGCGGGGAGCTTCTACGAGCAGTACTTC.

A few counts support this clone. V usage is TRBV18 and J usage is TRBJ2-7, with 8 nucleotides matching TRBD1. Germline trimming cut 2 bases from V and 4 bases from J; bases unmatched to any gene: 4. This CDR3 is 14 amino acids long. Germline V gene sequence: CDR1 KGHSH, CDR2 LQKENI. The CDR3 coding sequence is TGTGCCAGCTCACCAGTGACAGGGGTATACGAGCAGTACTTC. Protein product: CASSPVTGVYEQYF.

The rearrangement links TRBV7-3 to TRBJ1-2; 9 nucleotides match TRBD1. From germline, CDR1 is SGHTA and CDR2 FQGTGA. Trimming at V came to 3 bases and at J to 6 bases, leaving 2 bases not matched to a gene. This CDR3 has 13 residues. The CDR3 DNA is TGTGCCAGCAGCTTTGACAGGGGGGATGGCTACACCTTC. Translation gives CASSFDRGDGYTF.

The chain is built from TRBV11-3 and TRBJ2-3, with 7 bases matching TRBD2. The length of the CDR3 is 15 residues. Germline V gives CDR1 SGHNT, CDR2 YENEEA. The ends lost 3 bases at V and 2 bases at J; junction bases unmatched: 5. CDR3 residues: CASSFGGGHTDTQYF. The CDR3 coding sequence is TGTGCCAGCAGCTTCGGCGGGGGTCACACAGATACGCAGTATTTT.

The chain carries TRBV7-6 and TRBJ2-7; 11 nucleotides line up with TRBD1. The V gene's germline CDR1 is SGHVS and CDR2 FNYEAQ. V lost 5 bases, J lost 6 bases, and 6 bases stayed unmatched. This CDR3 is 14 amino acids long. CDR3 loop: CASSPGQGVIEQYF. The CDR3 DNA sequence: TGTGCCAGCAGCCCGGGACAGGGGGTCATCGAGCAGTACTTC.

J is TRBJ1-5 and V is TRBV7-2, with D uncertain. The CDR3 covers 16 residues. Trimming removed 5 bases from V and 1 base from J, with 15 bases in between. Germline assignment: CDR1 SGHTA and CDR2 FQGNSA. The DNA for the CDR3 is TGTGCCAGCAGCCAAGGAGGCTGGGGAAGCAATCAGCCCCAGCATTTT. It yields the protein CASSQGGWGSNQPQHF. The entire variable domain, with the rest obtained from reference TRBV7-2 and TRBJ1-5, is as follows: GAGVSQSPSNKVTEKGKDVELRCDPISGHTALYWYRQSLGQGLEFLIYFQGNSAPDKSGLPSDRFSAERTGGSVSTLTIQRTQQEDSAVYLCASSQGGWGSNQPQHFGDGTRLSIL.

This clone was counted once. This rearrangement joins TRBV29-1 to TRBJ2-1, with 8 bases lining up with TRBD1. V dropped 6 bases and J dropped 7; count of bases not matched to a gene: 14. Germline V gene lookup returns CDR1 SQVTM and CDR2 ANQGSEA. This CDR3 comprises 15 residues. CDR3 DNA: TGCAGCGTGGCAGGACAGGGTAGGGGTGTAAATGAGCAGTTCTTC. Protein: CSVAGQGRGVNEQFF.

The V and J genes are TRBV13 and TRBJ2-1; D gene ambiguous. CDR3 length: 12 amino acids. V was clipped by 4 bases and J by 6 bases, with 7 bases between them. Per germline, CDR1 PRHDT and CDR2 FYEKMQ (reference sequence). The CDR3 here is CASSSSVNEQFF. As DNA, the CDR3 is TGTGCCAGCAGCTCCTCAGTCAATGAGCAGTTCTTC.

Worth noting for this clone: Other DNA sequences in the same sample also yield this CDR3. The chain combines TRBV5-6 with TRBJ2-5, with TRBD1 matching 8 bases. The germline gives CDR1 SGHDT, CDR2 YYEEEE. The CDR3 extends over 13 amino acids. V dropped 4 bases and J dropped 4; count of bases not matched to a gene: 3. The CDR3 DNA reads as TGTGCCAGCAGCCTCCAGGGGGCAGAGACCCAGTACTTC. Protein sequence: CASSLQGAETQYF.

This chain joins TRBV30 and TRBJ2-7; TRBD2 agrees at 8 bases. Trimming at V came to 5 bases and at J to 4 bases, leaving 7 bases not matched to a gene. From germline, CDR1 is GTSNPN and CDR2 SVGIG (reference sequence). This CDR3 has 13 residues. CDR3 sequence (DNA): TGTGCCTGGGGACTAGCTGCCGAGTACGAGCAGTACTTC. This codes for CAWGLAAEYEQYF.

The gene calls are TRBV11-3 and TRBJ2-7, with TRBD2 as a possible D gene (5 bases). Germline V lookup: CDR1 SGHNT, CDR2 YENEEA. Between the trimmed V and J ends, which lost 1 base and 3 bases, there was a span of 7 bases. The CDR3 has 13 residues. The CDR3 bases are TGTGCCAGCAGCTTAGGAGGGAACTACGAGCAGTACTTC. Translating gives CASSLGGNYEQYF.

The CDR3 nucleotides read TGCGCCAGCAGCCAAGACGCTAGCGGGGGGCGAGATGGCACCGGGGAGCTGTTTTTT. Residues: CASSQDASGGRDGTGELFF. The V gene is TRBV4-1, the J gene TRBJ2-2; TRBD2 matches 11 bases. The V segment lost 0 bases and the J segment 4 bases; nucleotides outside the gene matches: 10. CDR1 and CDR2 (germline): MGHRA, YSYEKL. The CDR3 spans 19 residues.

The V and J genes are TRBV27 and TRBJ2-1; D is possibly TRBD1 (5 bases). Trimming removed 3 bases at V and 8 bases at J, with 5 bases between. Germline CDR1 is MNHEY and CDR2 is SMNVEV (reference sequence). The CDR3 length is 11 residues. In nucleotides, the CDR3 is TGTGCCAGCAGTTTGGGGCATGAGCAGTTCTTC. Its protein product is CASSLGHEQFF.

The rearrangement joins TRBV2 to TRBJ1-1, with D perhaps TRBD1 (5 bases). Germline V gene data show CDR1 as SNHLY and CDR2 as FYNNEI. V was shortened by 0 bases and J by 10 bases, with 9 bases between the two germline ends. CDR3 length equals 12 residues. CDR3 DNA: TGTGCCAGCAGTGAAGCACCGCAGGGAGCTTTCTTT. Translating gives CASSEAPQGAFF.

The chain combines TRBV25-1 with TRBJ2-7; 8 nucleotides line up with TRBD2. There are 15 residues in the CDR3. Germline V gives CDR1 MGHDK, CDR2 SYGVNS. V shed 7 bases and J 7 bases; nucleotides not matched to a gene: 15. The CDR3 DNA is TGTGCCAGCACTGACCGGGTGGCGGGGGGAGAAGAGCAGTACTTC. Amino acids: CASTDRVAGGEEQYF.

The CDR3 protein is CASRTGSYEQYF. DNA for the CDR3: TGTGCCAGCAGAACAGGGTCCTACGAGCAGTACTTC. The V call is TRBV6-5, the J call TRBJ2-5; possible D gene TRBD1, 6 bases. The DNA end is more similar to TRBJ2-7, so the J call may be wrong. The CDR3 runs to 12 residues. The germline V gene has CDR1 MNHEY and CDR2 SVGAGI.

The V call is TRBV5-1, the J call TRBJ1-3; no reliable D call. CDR1 is SGHRS and CDR2 is YFSETQ in the germline V gene. CDR3 length: 14 residues. V was clipped by 0 bases and J by 4 bases, with 8 bases between them. Here the CDR3 reads CASSLEQPGNTIYF. For the CDR3, the DNA is TGCGCCAGCAGCTTGGAACAGCCAGGAAACACCATATATTTT.

This chain links TRBV9 with TRBJ1-2; weak D call: TRBD1 (6 bases). V was shortened by 4 bases and J by 4 bases, with 17 bases between the two germline ends. In germline, CDR1 is SGDLS, CDR2 YYNGEE. The CDR3 is 15 amino acids. CDR3 sequence (DNA): TGTGCCAGCAGCCCCGGCGGGGGGGCGCTCTATGGCTACACCTTC. This sequence encodes CASSPGGGALYGYTF.

The rearrangement uses TRBV27 and TRBJ1-1; no firm D call. Germline lookup yields CDR1 MNHEY and CDR2 SMNVEV (reference sequence). Deletions cut 7 bases from V and 11 bases from J, with 11 bases between. The CDR3 totals 10 residues. CDR3 coding DNA: TGTGCCAGCACCTTCATGGAGGCTTTCTTT. It is translated as CASTFMEAFF.

The V and J genes are TRBV7-8 and TRBJ1-5; TRBD1 is a possible D gene (5 bases). The CDR3 is 15 amino acids. The V gene's germline CDR1 is SGHVS and CDR2 FQNEAQ. Between the trimmed V and J ends, which lost 1 base and 4 bases, there was a span of 11 bases. The CDR3 is CASSLGGGGNQPQHF. For the CDR3, the DNA is TGTGCCAGCAGCTTAGGCGGGGGGGGGAATCAGCCCCAGCATTTT.

The chain couples TRBV15 to TRBJ1-6; weak D call: TRBD1 (6 bases). Trimming shortened V by 1 base and J by 9 bases, and 13 bases separated the two germline ends. The CDR3 length is 15 residues. CDR1 is LNHNV, CDR2 YYDKDF, per germline (reference sequence). The DNA for the CDR3 is TGTGCCACCAGCAGAGCCAACAGGGAGACTTCACCCCTCCACTTT. Translation gives CATSRANRETSPLHF.

This clone was observed a handful of times. The genes are TRBV19 and TRBJ1-1; tentatively, D is TRBD1 (6 bases). This CDR3 contains 16 residues. V was shortened by 5 bases and J by 1 base, with 17 bases between the two germline ends. CDR1 and CDR2 from the germline V gene are LNHDA and SQIVND (reference sequence). The CDR3 coding sequence is TGTGCCAGTAGTCCACCGAGGACAGCCCCGAACACTGAAGCTTTCTTT. This codes for CASSPPRTAPNTEAFF.